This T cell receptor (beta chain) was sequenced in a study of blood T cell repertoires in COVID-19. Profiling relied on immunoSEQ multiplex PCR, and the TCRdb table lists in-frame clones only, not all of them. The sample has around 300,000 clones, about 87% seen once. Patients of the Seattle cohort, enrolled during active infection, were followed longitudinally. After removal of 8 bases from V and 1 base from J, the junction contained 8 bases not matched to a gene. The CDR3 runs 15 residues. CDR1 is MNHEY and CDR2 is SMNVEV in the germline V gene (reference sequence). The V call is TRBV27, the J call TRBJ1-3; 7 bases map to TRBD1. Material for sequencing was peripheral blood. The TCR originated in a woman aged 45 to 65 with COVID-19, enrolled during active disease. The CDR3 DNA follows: TGTGCCAGCGCCCCGGGACAGAGATCTGGAAACACCATATATTTT. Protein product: CASAPGQRSGNTIYF.